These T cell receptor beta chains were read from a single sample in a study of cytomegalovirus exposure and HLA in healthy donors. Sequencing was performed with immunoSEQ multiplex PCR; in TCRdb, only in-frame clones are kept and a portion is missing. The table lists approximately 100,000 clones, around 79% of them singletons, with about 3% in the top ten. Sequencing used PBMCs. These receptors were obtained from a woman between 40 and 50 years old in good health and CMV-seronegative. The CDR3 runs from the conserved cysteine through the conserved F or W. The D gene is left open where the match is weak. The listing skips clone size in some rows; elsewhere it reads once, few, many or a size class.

CDR3aa: CASKRGDGTHQPQHF
CDR3nt: TGTGCCAGTAAGAGAGGGGACGGGACTCATCAGCCCCAGCATTTT
abundance: NA
v_gene: TRBV19
j_gene: TRBJ1-5
d_gene: NA

CDR3aa: CASSPLWETNNEQFF
CDR3nt: TGTGCCAGCAGTCCCCTATGGGAGACGAACAATGAGCAGTTCTTC
abundance: NA
v_gene: TRBV27
j_gene: TRBJ2-1
d_gene: NA

CDR3aa: CASSAGLYEQYF
CDR3nt: TGTGCCAGCAGTGCGGGACTCTACGAGCAGTACTTC
abundance: NA
v_gene: TRBV28
j_gene: TRBJ2-7
d_gene: NA

CDR3aa: CASSLSDYGYTF
CDR3nt: TGTGCCAGCTCCCTTTCCGACTATGGCTACACCTTC
abundance: NA
v_gene: TRBV2
j_gene: TRBJ1-2
d_gene: NA

CDR3aa: CASRTTQDYEQYF
CDR3nt: TGTGCCAGCCGGACAACCCAAGACTACGAGCAGTACTTC
abundance: NA
v_gene: TRBV6-1
j_gene: TRBJ2-7
d_gene: NA

CDR3aa: CASSMWTGTGELFF
CDR3nt: TGTGCCAGTAGTATGTGGACAGGGACCGGGGAGCTGTTTTTT
abundance: NA
v_gene: TRBV19
j_gene: TRBJ2-2
d_gene: TRBD1

CDR3aa: CASSTPRGAYGYTF
CDR3nt: TGTGCCAGCAGTACCCCCCGGGGGGCATATGGCTACACCTTC
abundance: NA
v_gene: TRBV28
j_gene: TRBJ1-2
d_gene: NA

CDR3aa: CAWSVIGTGAGYTF
CDR3nt: TGTGCCTGGAGTGTAATCGGGACAGGGGCTGGCTACACCTTC
abundance: NA
v_gene: TRBV30
j_gene: TRBJ1-2
d_gene: TRBD1

CDR3aa: CASSPNRDPGNTIYF
CDR3nt: TGTGCCAGCAGCCCAAACAGGGACCCTGGAAACACCATATATTTT
abundance: NA
v_gene: TRBV7-9
j_gene: TRBJ1-3
d_gene: NA

CDR3aa: CASSYSFWTGSYEQYF
CDR3nt: TGTGCCAGCAGTTACTCATTCTGGACAGGGTCCTACGAGCAGTACTTC
abundance: NA
v_gene: TRBV6-5
j_gene: TRBJ2-7
d_gene: TRBD1

CDR3aa: CASSIENRGTEAFF
CDR3nt: TGTGCCAGTAGTATAGAAAACAGGGGAACTGAAGCTTTCTTT
abundance: NA
v_gene: TRBV19
j_gene: TRBJ1-1
d_gene: TRBD1

CDR3aa: CASSYGGAGQPQHF
CDR3nt: TGTGCCAGCAGTTACGGGGGAGCGGGTCAGCCCCAGCATTTT
abundance: NA
v_gene: TRBV6-6
j_gene: TRBJ1-5
d_gene: NA

CDR3aa: CASSPTGQGSGNTIYF
CDR3nt: TGTGCCAGCAGCCCAACGGGACAGGGCTCTGGAAACACCATATATTTT
abundance: NA
v_gene: TRBV7-9
j_gene: TRBJ1-3
d_gene: TRBD1

CDR3aa: CASSVTGPPTETEAFF
CDR3nt: TGCGCCAGCAGCGTAACAGGCCCCCCAACGGAGACTGAAGCTTTCTTT
abundance: few
v_gene: TRBV5-1
j_gene: TRBJ1-1
d_gene: NA

CDR3aa: CASSEDYSSYGYTF
CDR3nt: TGTGCCAGCAGTGAAGACTACAGTTCCTATGGCTACACCTTC
abundance: once
v_gene: TRBV6-5
j_gene: TRBJ1-2
d_gene: NA

CDR3aa: CASSPGRQAPGGYTF
CDR3nt: TGTGCCAGCTCACCGGGACGACAGGCCCCGGGGGGCTACACCTTC
abundance: NA
v_gene: TRBV18
j_gene: TRBJ1-2
d_gene: NA

CDR3aa: CASSSITGVLEQYF
CDR3nt: TGTGCCAGCAGTTCCATAACAGGGGTCCTTGAGCAGTACTTC
abundance: few
v_gene: TRBV27
j_gene: TRBJ2-7
d_gene: TRBD1

CDR3aa: CASSLALAAYSSYNEQFF
CDR3nt: TGTGCCAGCAGCTTGGCCCTAGCGGCCTATAGCTCCTACAATGAGCAGTTCTTC
abundance: once
v_gene: TRBV5-6
j_gene: TRBJ2-1
d_gene: TRBD2

CDR3aa: CASSYSAGRNEKLFF
CDR3nt: TGTGCCAGCAGTTACTCGGCGGGAAGAAATGAAAAACTGTTTTTT
abundance: NA
v_gene: TRBV6-5
j_gene: TRBJ1-4
d_gene: NA

CDR3aa: CASSRAGGTDTQYF
CDR3nt: TGTGCCAGTAGTAGGGCGGGAGGCACAGATACGCAGTATTTT
abundance: NA
v_gene: TRBV19
j_gene: TRBJ2-3
d_gene: TRBD2

CDR3aa: CASSLPGLAGGVYNEQFF
CDR3nt: TGTGCCAGCAGCTTACCCGGACTAGCGGGGGGGGTCTACAATGAGCAGTTCTTC
abundance: NA
v_gene: TRBV7-9
j_gene: TRBJ2-1
d_gene: TRBD2

CDR3aa: CAITPGLPNTEAFF
CDR3nt: TGTGCCATCACTCCGGGACTCCCGAACACTGAAGCTTTCTTT
abundance: NA
v_gene: TRBV10-3
j_gene: TRBJ1-1
d_gene: NA

CDR3aa: CASTQNSGYNEQFF
CDR3nt: TGTGCCAGCACACAGAACAGCGGTTACAATGAGCAGTTCTTC
abundance: once
v_gene: TRBV28
j_gene: TRBJ2-1
d_gene: NA